The 15 T cell receptor beta chains given below trace back to one sample, sequenced in a study of OX40 agonist ivuxolimab in advanced cancers. Profiling relied on immunoSEQ multiplex PCR, and the TCRdb table lists in-frame clones only, not all of them. This sample has approximately 100,000 clones, with 70% to 85% found just once. Sample: CD4+ or CD8+ T cells sorted from blood, taken in a trial of the OX40 agonist ivuxolimab. The receptors here all came from an adult with an advanced solid tumor such as melanoma, head and neck, liver or kidney cancer.

The genes are TRBV9 and TRBJ1-1; the D gene is possibly TRBD1 (6 bases). Germline V gene lookup returns CDR1 SGDLS and CDR2 YYNGEE. The CDR3 length is 15 residues. V was clipped by 3 bases and J by 2 bases, with 14 bases between them. CDR3 residues: CASSARQEPNTEAFF. In DNA form, the CDR3 reads TGTGCCAGCAGCGCCAGACAGGAACCAAACACTGAAGCTTTCTTT.

V is TRBV19 and J is TRBJ2-3, with 10 nucleotides matching TRBD1. V dropped 6 bases and J dropped 8; count of bases not matched to a gene: 11. The CDR3 spans 15 residues. Germline V CDR1 and CDR2: LNHDA, SQIVND (reference sequence). CDR3 DNA sequence: TGTGCCAGTAGCCCTCCGGGACAGGGGAAAGGTACGCAGTATTTT. This gives the protein CASSPPGQGKGTQYF.

The chain is built from TRBV7-2 and TRBJ2-5, with TRBD2 identical over 10 bases. The trim removed 3 bases at V and 5 bases at J, leaving 6 bases unmatched. The germline gives CDR1 SGHTA, CDR2 FQGNSA. The CDR3 length is 15 residues. The CDR3 nucleotides read TGTGCCAGCAGCTTTCAGCGGGGGGGCGGGGAGACCCAGTACTTC. Its translation: CASSFQRGGGETQYF.

The chain uses TRBV25-1 and TRBJ2-7, with D perhaps matching TRBD1 or TRBD2 (5 bases each). The CDR3 sequence is 12 residues long. Germline CDR1 and CDR2: MGHDK and SYGVNS. V was clipped by 2 bases and J by 4 bases, with 6 bases between them. CDR3 in DNA: TGTGCCAGCAGTGAAGGGGGTTACGAGCAGTACTTC. It encodes CASSEGGYEQYF.

V and J are TRBV7-9 and TRBJ1-2; D gene unclear. The CDR3 sequence is 14 residues long. Trimming took off 5 bases at V and 3 bases at J, with 13 bases between the two ends. Germline V CDR1 and CDR2: SEHNR, FQNEAQ (reference sequence). CDR3 in amino acids: CASSLRTGDYGYTF. The DNA for the CDR3 is TGTGCCAGCAGCCTTAGGACGGGAGACTATGGCTACACCTTC.

The rearrangement joins TRBV5-1 to TRBJ2-1; D is undetermined. Trimming left V 4 bases short and J 2 bases short, with 7 bases between. Germline V gene lookup returns CDR1 SGHRS and CDR2 YFSETQ. CDR3 length: 13 residues. CDR3 DNA: TGCGCCAGCAGCCCGGACGCCTACAATGAGCAGTTCTTC. Residues: CASSPDAYNEQFF.

This chain links TRBV2 with TRBJ2-7; D is possibly TRBD2 (6 bases). The CDR3 covers 13 residues. Germline CDR1 is SNHLY and CDR2 is FYNNEI. Between the trimmed V and J ends, which lost 10 bases and 3 bases, there was a span of 16 bases. The CDR3 nucleotides read TGTGCCAAACAGCTGCGGGAAAGCTACGAGCAGTACTTC. It specifies CAKQLRESYEQYF.

V and J are TRBV6-4 and TRBJ2-7, with 8 nucleotides matching TRBD2. The germline CDR1 and CDR2 sequences are MRHNA and SNTAGT. The CDR3 is 18 amino acids. The ends lost 0 bases at V and 1 base at J; junction bases unmatched: 11. The CDR3 coding sequence is TGTGCCAGCAGTGACTCCCCAGCGGGGGCGATCCTTTCCTACGAGCAGTACTTC. This gives the protein CASSDSPAGAILSYEQYF.

J is TRBJ1-5 and V is TRBV5-1; unclear D gene. The CDR3 covers 15 residues. Trimming took off 4 bases at V and 5 bases at J, with 16 bases between the two ends. Germline V gene lookup returns CDR1 SGHRS and CDR2 YFSETQ. The CDR3 here is CASSEGPEVHQPQHF. The CDR3 DNA reads TGCGCCAGCAGCGAAGGTCCTGAGGTGCATCAGCCCCAGCATTTT.

This rearrangement joins TRBV5-1 to TRBJ2-2; 14 nucleotides agree with TRBD2. This CDR3 has 18 amino acids. V lost 0 bases and J lost 5; bases outside the gene matches: 6. Germline CDR1 is SGHRS and CDR2 is YFSETQ. The CDR3 DNA sequence: TGCGCCAGCAGCTTGGTCCAAGGGACTAGCGGGAGAACCGGGGAGCTGTTTTTT. This encodes CASSLVQGTSGRTGELFF.

This sequence joins TRBV12-5 and TRBJ2-5; 8 bases match TRBD1. CDR1 is LGHNT and CDR2 is FRNRAP in the germline V gene. The CDR3 consists of 12 residues. With V trimmed by 6 bases and J by 5 bases, 2 bases remained unmatched. This chain's CDR3 is CASGRDRETQYF. The CDR3 DNA reads TGTGCTAGTGGACGGGACAGGGAGACCCAGTACTTC.

CDR3 in DNA: TGTGCCAGTAGTAGACAGTTGGGAGGGACTGAAGCTTTCTTT. Its translation: CASSRQLGGTEAFF. V and J are TRBV19 and TRBJ1-1, with D tentatively TRBD1 (5 bases). CDR1 is LNHDA, CDR2 SQIVND, per germline (reference sequence). Trimming pared 4 bases from V and 5 bases from J, leaving 14 bases between. The CDR3 is made up of 14 amino acids.

The table lists this clone with many counts. This chain connects TRBV2 to TRBJ2-7; D unresolved. V was clipped by 4 bases and J by 3 bases, with 4 bases between them. The CDR3 has 11 amino acids. Germline-derived CDR1 and CDR2 are SNHLY and FYNNEI. The CDR3 DNA sequence: TGTGCCAGCAGTGGAGACTACGAGCAGTACTTC. Translated, it gives CASSGDYEQYF. Variable domain in full (rest from reference TRBV2 and TRBJ2-7): EPEVTQTPSHQVTQMGQEVILRCVPISNHLYFYWYRQILGQKVEFLVSFYNNEISEKSEIFDDQFSVERPDGSNFTLKIRSTKLEDSAMYFCASSGDYEQYFGPGTRLTVT.

V is TRBV19 and J is TRBJ2-4; D call uncertain. V was trimmed by 5 bases and J by 0 bases, leaving 5 bases between them. The germline CDR1 and CDR2 sequences are LNHDA and SQIVND (reference sequence). The CDR3 runs to 13 residues. CDR3 sequence: CASSEVAKNIQYF. CDR3 DNA sequence: TGTGCCAGTAGTGAGGTAGCCAAAAACATTCAGTACTTC.

In this sample, this clone turned up a few times. This chain uses TRBV5-4 with TRBJ2-7; D gene unclear. This CDR3 has 14 residues. Germline V gene sequence: CDR1 SGHNT, CDR2 YYREEE (reference sequence). Trimming took off 4 bases at V and 6 bases at J, with 17 bases between the two ends. In nucleotides, the CDR3 is TGTGCCAGCAGCCCGGATAGGTCCCCTGGCGAGCAGTACTTC. It codes for CASSPDRSPGEQYF.